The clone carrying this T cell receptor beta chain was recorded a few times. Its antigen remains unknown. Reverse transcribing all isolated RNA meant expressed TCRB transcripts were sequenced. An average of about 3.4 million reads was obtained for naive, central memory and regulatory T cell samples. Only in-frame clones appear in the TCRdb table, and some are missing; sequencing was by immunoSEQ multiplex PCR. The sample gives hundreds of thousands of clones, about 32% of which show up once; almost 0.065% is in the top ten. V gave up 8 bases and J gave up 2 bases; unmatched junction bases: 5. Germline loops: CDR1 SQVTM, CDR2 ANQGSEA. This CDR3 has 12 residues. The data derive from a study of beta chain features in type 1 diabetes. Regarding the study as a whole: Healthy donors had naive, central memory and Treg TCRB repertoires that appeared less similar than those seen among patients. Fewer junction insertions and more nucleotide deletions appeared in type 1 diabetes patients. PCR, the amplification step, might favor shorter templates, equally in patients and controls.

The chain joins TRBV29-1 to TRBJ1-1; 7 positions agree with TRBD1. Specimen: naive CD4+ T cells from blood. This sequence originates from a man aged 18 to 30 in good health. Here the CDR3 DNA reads TGCAGCTGTACAGGGGTAAACACTGAAGCTTTCTTT. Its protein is CSCTGVNTEAFF.